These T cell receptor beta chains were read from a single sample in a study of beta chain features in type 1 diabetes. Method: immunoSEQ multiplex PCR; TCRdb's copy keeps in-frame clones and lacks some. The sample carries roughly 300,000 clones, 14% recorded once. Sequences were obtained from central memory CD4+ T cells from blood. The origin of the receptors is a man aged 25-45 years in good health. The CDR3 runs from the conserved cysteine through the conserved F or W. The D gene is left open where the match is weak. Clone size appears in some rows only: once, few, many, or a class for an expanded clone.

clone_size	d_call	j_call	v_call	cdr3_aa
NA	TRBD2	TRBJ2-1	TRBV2	CASSHAGTSGGKQFF
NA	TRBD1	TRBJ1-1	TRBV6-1	CASRDSVNTEAFF
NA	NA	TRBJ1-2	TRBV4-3	CASSHDGRGYGYTF
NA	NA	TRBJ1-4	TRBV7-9	CASSVDRLTNEKLFF
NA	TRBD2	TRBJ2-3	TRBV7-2	CASSPTGLRTDTQYF
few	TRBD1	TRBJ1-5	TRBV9	CASSGEGTGSNQPQHF
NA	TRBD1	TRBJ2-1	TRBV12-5	CASVPGQAYNEQFF
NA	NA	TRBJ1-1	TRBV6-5	CASSPSGGSPTEAFF
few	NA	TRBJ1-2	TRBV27	CASSLSGFGGYTF
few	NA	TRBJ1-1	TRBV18	CASSPEQRTEAFF
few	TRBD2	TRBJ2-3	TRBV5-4	CASSLAGGANTDTQYF
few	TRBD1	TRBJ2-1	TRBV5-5	CASSTDRVYNEQFF
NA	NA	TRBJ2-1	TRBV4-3	CASSQAGAGVGNEQFF
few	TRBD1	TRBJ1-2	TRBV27	CASSLRQGLNYGYTF
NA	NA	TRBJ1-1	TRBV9	CASSGPTPGSEAFF
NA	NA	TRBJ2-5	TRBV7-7	CASSLSAAETQYF
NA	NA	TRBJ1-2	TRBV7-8	CASSLAGEYGYTF
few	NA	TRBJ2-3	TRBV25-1	CASSDTARITDTQYF
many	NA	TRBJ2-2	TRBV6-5	CASSYSRANTGELFF
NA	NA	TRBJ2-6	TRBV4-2	CASSQETRGAGANVLTF
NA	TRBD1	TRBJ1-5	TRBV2	CASGFQGGQPQHF
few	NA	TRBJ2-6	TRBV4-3	CASSQDRPGAGANVLTF
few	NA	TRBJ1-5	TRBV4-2	CASSQDRVSNQPQHF
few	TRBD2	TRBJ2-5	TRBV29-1	CSVILAGDLETQYF
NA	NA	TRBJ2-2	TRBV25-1	CASSATPGQTGELFF
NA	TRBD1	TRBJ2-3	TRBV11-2	CASRTGTEQDTQYF
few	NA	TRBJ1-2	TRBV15	CATSTRQTGLGYTF
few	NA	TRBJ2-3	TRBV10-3	CASLGGRDTTQYF
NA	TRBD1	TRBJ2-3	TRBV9	CASSVTGAPSTDTQYF
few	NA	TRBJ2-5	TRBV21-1	CASSKEGMEETQYF
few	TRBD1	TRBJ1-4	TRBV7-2	CASSQDRFTNEKLFF
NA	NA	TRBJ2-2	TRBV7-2	CASSGRENTGELFF
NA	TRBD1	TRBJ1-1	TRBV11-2	CASSSGQGGRRDTEAFF
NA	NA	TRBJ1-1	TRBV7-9	CASSLGSTEAFF
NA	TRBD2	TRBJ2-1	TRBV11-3	CASNRGEHEQFF
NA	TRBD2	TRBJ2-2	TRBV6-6	CASSRRPSGGVGELFF
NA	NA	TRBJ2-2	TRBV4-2	CASSPGVNTGELFF
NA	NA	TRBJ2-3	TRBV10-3	CAISEDGGYTDTQYF
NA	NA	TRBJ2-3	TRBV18	CASSTDRQYTQYF
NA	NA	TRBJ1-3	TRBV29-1	CSVDGWQGTGNTIYF
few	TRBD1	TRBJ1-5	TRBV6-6	CASSQGASNQPQHF
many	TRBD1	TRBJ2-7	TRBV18	CASSPSWTGYEQYF
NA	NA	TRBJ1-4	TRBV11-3	CASSLSEKLFF
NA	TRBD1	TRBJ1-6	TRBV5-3	CATKTGGLGLHSPLHF
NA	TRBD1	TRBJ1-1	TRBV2	CASTVARGLAFF
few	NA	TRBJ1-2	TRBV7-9	CASSLPGADGYTF
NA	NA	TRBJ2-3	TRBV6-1	CASSDGDTQYF
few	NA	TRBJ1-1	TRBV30	CAWSVLDTLNTEAFF
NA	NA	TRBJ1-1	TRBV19	CASSIAGGTEAFF
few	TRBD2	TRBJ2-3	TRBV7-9	CASSRSGTSTDTQYF
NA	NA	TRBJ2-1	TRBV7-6	CASSLNVAPSSSYNEQFF
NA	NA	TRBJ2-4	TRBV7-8	CASSFTSAGSKNIQYF